These 20 T cell receptor beta chains were all obtained from the same sample, sequenced in a study of immune evolution from preneoplasia to lung adenocarcinoma. The repertoire was sequenced with immunoSEQ multiplex PCR; TCRdb's copy has only in-frame clones and lacks some. The data contain several thousand clones, around 76% of them singletons. The sample consisted of FFPE minimally invasive lung adenocarcinoma tissue. Receptor source: a person aged 65 to 79 with lung adenocarcinoma.

This clone has a single count. The junction differs from germline at one of its ends, possibly a read error. The chain joins TRBV5-1 to TRBJ1-1; D not resolved. CDR1 and CDR2 from the germline V gene are SGHRS and YFSETQ. There are 14 residues in the CDR3. This CDR3 reads CASTLAPGNTEAFF. CDR3 DNA: TGCGCCAGCACCTTGGCCCCAGGGAACACTGAAGCTTTCTTT.

This chain joins TRBV6-1 and TRBJ1-1, with 9 bases identical to TRBD1. CDR1 and CDR2 from the germline V gene are MNHNS and SASEGT. The CDR3 spans 15 residues. With V trimmed by 2 bases and J by 0 bases, 1 base remained unmatched. This chain's CDR3 is CASSERDRVNTEAFF. The CDR3 DNA reads TGTGCCAGCAGTGAAAGGGACAGGGTGAACACTGAAGCTTTCTTT.

This chain uses TRBV5-1 with TRBJ1-1; D gene uncertain. V was trimmed by 4 bases and J by 0 bases, leaving 16 bases between them. This CDR3 spans 16 amino acids. Germline CDR1 reads SGHRS; CDR2 reads YFSETQ. CDR3 loop: CASSRSGLGMNTEAFF. In nucleotides, the CDR3 is TGCGCCAGCAGCCGAAGTGGCCTGGGGATGAACACTGAAGCTTTCTTT.

The chain uses TRBV7-9 and TRBJ2-2; weak D call: TRBD1 (7 bases). The V and J ends lost 5 bases and 4 bases respectively, with 17 bases between them. The CDR3 consists of 16 residues. CDR1 is SEHNR, CDR2 FQNEAQ, per germline (reference sequence). CDR3 nucleotide sequence: TGTGCCAGCAGCCCCTACCGACAGGGAGGCACCGGGGAGCTGTTTTTT. It translates to CASSPYRQGGTGELFF.

This chain links TRBV7-8 with TRBJ2-5; perhaps TRBD2 as D (6 bases). Germline V gene sequence: CDR1 SGHVS, CDR2 FQNEAQ. The CDR3 totals 14 residues. The V and J ends lost 4 bases and 5 bases respectively, with 14 bases between them. Written as DNA, the CDR3 is TGTGCCAGCAGCTCGCGGGGACGGGGGGAGACCCAGTACTTC. It encodes CASSSRGRGETQYF.

The V call is TRBV19, the J call TRBJ1-2; a weak D match, TRBD1 (5 bases). The CDR3 totals 18 residues. The germline V gene has CDR1 LNHDA and CDR2 SQIVND (reference sequence). V was cut by 0 bases and J by 0 bases, with 17 bases left in between. The CDR3 nucleotides are TGTGCCAGTAGTATAGATCCCCAGGGCCAACTTCCTAACTATGGCTACACCTTC. Translating it yields CASSIDPQGQLPNYGYTF.

V and J are TRBV4-2 and TRBJ2-1; no clear D. Per the germline V gene, CDR1 is LGHNA and CDR2 is YNFKEQ. Trimming removed 1 base from V and 3 bases from J, with 10 bases in between. The CDR3 loop spans 15 amino acids. This CDR3 reads CASSQGPLSYNEQFF. For the CDR3, the DNA is TGTGCCAGCAGCCAAGGACCCCTTAGCTACAATGAGCAGTTCTTC.

The CDR3 DNA follows: TGTGCCACTACCGGGAGGCGCGGGGAATCACCCCTCCACTTT. Protein sequence: CATTGRRGESPLHF. V and J are TRBV19 and TRBJ1-6; no clear D. The CDR3 spans 14 residues. With 10 bases removed from V and 10 bases from J, the gap between germline ends came to 20 bases. Germline CDR1 LNHDA, CDR2 SQIVND (reference sequence).

The V gene is TRBV6-4, the J gene TRBJ2-2, with 11 nucleotides matching TRBD2. The CDR3 contains 20 residues. Germline V gives CDR1 MRHNA, CDR2 SNTAGT. J lost 6 bases, V lost 4 bases, and 19 bases had no gene match. The CDR3 DNA reads as TGTGCCAGCAGTGCCAACGCTAGCGGGAGGAAGGGGAAAGAGGCCGGGGAGCTGTTTTTT. Translation: CASSANASGRKGKEAGELFF.

This CDR3 reads CASRETGVGYTF. CDR3 bases: TGTGCCAGCAGAGAAACAGGGGTCGGCTACACCTTC. J is TRBJ1-2 and V is TRBV2; 7 bases are a match to TRBD1. V gave up 6 bases and J gave up 8 bases; unmatched junction bases: 6. The CDR3 extends over 12 amino acids. CDR1 and CDR2 from the germline V gene are SNHLY and FYNNEI.

Note on this clone: This same CDR3 is encoded by further DNA sequences in the sample. The chain has TRBV19 and TRBJ1-2, with D unresolved. CDR1 and CDR2 (germline): LNHDA, SQIVND (reference sequence). Trimming cost V 0 bases and J 5 bases, with 4 bases left between them. There are 12 residues in the CDR3. CDR3 in DNA: TGTGCCAGTAGTATAGATAGGTATGGCTACACCTTC. The encoded protein is CASSIDRYGYTF.

In its sample, this clone was seen once. The rearrangement uses TRBV6-1 and TRBJ1-1; 7 bases fit TRBD1. Trimming at V came to 10 bases and at J to 0 bases, leaving 5 bases not matched to a gene. Germline CDR1 reads MNHNS; CDR2 reads SASEGT. The CDR3 covers 13 residues. CDR3 residues: CATKDRMNTEAFF. The CDR3 region has the DNA TGTGCCACTAAGGACAGGATGAACACTGAAGCTTTCTTT.

The chain combines TRBV19 with TRBJ1-4, with 9 bases aligning to TRBD1. The J segment lost 5 bases and the V segment lost 7 bases, leaving 5 bases of the junction unmatched. CDR1 is LNHDA, CDR2 SQIVND, per germline (reference sequence). The CDR3 contains 14 residues. The CDR3 loop reads CASNRGQGNEKLFF. The CDR3 DNA reads as TGTGCCAGTAATCGGGGACAGGGAAATGAAAAACTGTTTTTT.

The V call is TRBV2, the J call TRBJ1-6; unclear D gene. The germline V gene has CDR1 SNHLY and CDR2 FYNNEI. With 3 bases removed from V and 0 bases from J, the gap between germline ends came to 9 bases. The CDR3 consists of 16 residues. CDR3 in amino acids: CASSDGLYSYNSPLHF. The DNA of the CDR3 is TGTGCCAGCAGTGACGGCCTTTACTCCTATAATTCACCCCTCCACTTT.

The chain is built from TRBV5-6 and TRBJ2-2; D may match TRBD1 or TRBD2 (5 bases each). The germline CDR1 and CDR2 sequences are SGHDT and YYEEEE. The ends were cut back, 4 bases at V and 0 bases at J, with 10 bases in the middle. CDR3 length: 15 amino acids. CDR3 nucleotide sequence: TGTGCCAGCAGCCCGGGACCGACGAACACCGGGGAGCTGTTTTTT. Its protein product is CASSPGPTNTGELFF.

This clone was found a few times. This sequence joins TRBV14 and TRBJ2-1, with 8 bases that match TRBD1. V shed 5 bases, J shed 10 bases, and the junction held 10 bases outside the gene matches. The CDR3 consists of 14 residues. Germline CDR1 SGHDN, CDR2 FVKESK. For the CDR3, the DNA is TGTGCCAGCAGCTTACAGGGGGGTCAAAGGGAGCAGTTCTTC. This translates into CASSLQGGQREQFF.

This chain uses TRBV6-5 with TRBJ1-1; D remains unclear. Germline V gives CDR1 MNHEY, CDR2 SVGAGI. V was clipped by 5 bases and J by 9 bases, with 19 bases between them. This CDR3 has 14 residues. This CDR3 is CASSPPQSRTKAFF. The CDR3 bases are TGTGCCAGCAGTCCCCCCCAATCCCGGACCAAAGCTTTCTTT.

The rearrangement links TRBV28 to TRBJ1-6, with D possibly being TRBD1 (6 bases). This CDR3 is built from 17 residues. The germline CDR1 and CDR2 sequences are MDHEN and SYDVKM. The V gene lost 6 bases and the J gene lost 9 bases, with 24 bases spanning the gap. CDR3 residues: CASSLGVGARRGSPLHF. The CDR3 nucleotides read TGTGCCAGCAGCCTCGGGGTGGGGGCGCGTAGAGGTTCACCCCTCCACTTT. The whole variable domain, filled in from reference TRBV28 and TRBJ1-6, reads DVKVTQSSRYLVKRTGEKVFLECVQDMDHENMFWYRQDPGLGLRLIYFSYDVKMKEKGDIPEGYSVSREKKERFSLILESASTNQTSMYLCASSLGVGARRGSPLHFGNGTRLTVT.

This chain joins TRBV6-1 and TRBJ2-1; D not certain. In germline, CDR1 is MNHNS, CDR2 SASEGT. V gave up 2 bases and J gave up 4 bases, with 9 bases separating them. This CDR3 spans 14 amino acids. This CDR3 is CASSETLLYNEQFF. DNA of the CDR3: TGTGCCAGCAGTGAAACCCTACTATACAATGAGCAGTTCTTC.

The chain employs TRBV7-6 and TRBJ2-3, with TRBD2 matching 10 bases. CDR3 length: 17 amino acids. J lost 3 bases, V lost 1 base, and 7 bases had no gene match. CDR1 and CDR2 (germline): SGHVS, FNYEAQ. DNA for the CDR3: TGTGCCAGCAGCTTAGGCAGCGGGGGGGCCAAGACAGATACGCAGTATTTT. Translating it yields CASSLGSGGAKTDTQYF.